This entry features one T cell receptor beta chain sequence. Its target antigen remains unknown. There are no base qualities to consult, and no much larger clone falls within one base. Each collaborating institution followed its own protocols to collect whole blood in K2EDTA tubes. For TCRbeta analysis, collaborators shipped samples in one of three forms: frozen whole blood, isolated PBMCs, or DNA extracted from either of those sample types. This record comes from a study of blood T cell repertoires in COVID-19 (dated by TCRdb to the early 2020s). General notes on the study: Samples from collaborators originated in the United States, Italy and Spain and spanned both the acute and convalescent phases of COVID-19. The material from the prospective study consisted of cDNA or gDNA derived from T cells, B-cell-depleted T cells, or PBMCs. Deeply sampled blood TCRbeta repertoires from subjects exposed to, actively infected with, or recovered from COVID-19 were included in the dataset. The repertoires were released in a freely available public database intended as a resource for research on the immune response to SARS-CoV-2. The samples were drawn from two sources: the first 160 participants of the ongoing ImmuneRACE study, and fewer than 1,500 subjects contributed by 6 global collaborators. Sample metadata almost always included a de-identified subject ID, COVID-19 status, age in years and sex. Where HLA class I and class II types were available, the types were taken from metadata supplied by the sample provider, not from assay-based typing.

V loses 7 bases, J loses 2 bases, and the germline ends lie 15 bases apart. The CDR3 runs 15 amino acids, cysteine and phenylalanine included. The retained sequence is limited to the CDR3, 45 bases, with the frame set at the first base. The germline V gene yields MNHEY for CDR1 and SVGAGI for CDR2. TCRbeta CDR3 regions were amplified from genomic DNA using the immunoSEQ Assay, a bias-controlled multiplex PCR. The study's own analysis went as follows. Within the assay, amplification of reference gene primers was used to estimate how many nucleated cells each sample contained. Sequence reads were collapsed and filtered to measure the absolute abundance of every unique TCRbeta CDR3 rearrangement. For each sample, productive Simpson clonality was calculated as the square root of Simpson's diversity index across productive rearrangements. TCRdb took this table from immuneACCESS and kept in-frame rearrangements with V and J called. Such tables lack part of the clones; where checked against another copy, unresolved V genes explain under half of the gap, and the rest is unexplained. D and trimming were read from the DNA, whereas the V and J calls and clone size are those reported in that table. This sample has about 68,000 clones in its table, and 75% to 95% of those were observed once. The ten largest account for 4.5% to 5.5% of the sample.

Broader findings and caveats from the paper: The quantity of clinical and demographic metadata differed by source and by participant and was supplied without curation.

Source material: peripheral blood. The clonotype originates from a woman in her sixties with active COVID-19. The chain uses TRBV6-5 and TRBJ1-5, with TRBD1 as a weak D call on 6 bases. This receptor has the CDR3 CASNPRGWGNQPQHF. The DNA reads TGTGCCAGCAACCCCAGGGGCTGGGGCAATCAGCCCCAGCATTTT.